Below, 14 T cell receptor delta chains from the same sample are listed, as sequenced in a study of Vδ1+ human thymocytes. Broader study findings: Thymic TRG and TRD repertoires appeared highly polyclonal, with Gaussian CDR3 length distributions.

Their recognized antigens are unknown. RNA was extracted from the cells and then reverse transcribed. Pooled V-gene forward primers with one constant-region reverse primer generated the CDR3 amplicons by multiplex PCR. TCRdb redid the clone calls on the multiplex PCR reads with CATT. The data contain fewer than 30,000 delta-chain clones, around 7.7% of them seen just once; the ten biggest clones take up roughly 0.9%. The source material was Vdelta1+ gamma-delta thymocytes from the thymus. Subset here: FACS-sorted CD3+ TCRalphabeta- TCRVdelta1+ TCRVdelta2- thymocytes. The source of these receptors is a girl in the first two years of life who had congenital heart surgery.

This chain joins TRDV1 and TRDJ1, with TRDD3 matching 7 bases. This CDR3 region has 20 residues. After removal of 0 bases from V and 0 bases from J, the junction contained 16 bases not matched to a gene. CDR1 is TSWWSYY, CDR2 QGS, per germline. For the CDR3, the DNA is TGTGCTCTTGGGGAACTATGTACTGGGGACATCCTCGTGTACACCGATAAACTCATCTTT. Its translation: CALGELCTGDILVYTDKLIF.

This clone was seen a few times. V is TRDV1 and J is TRDJ1; weak D call: TRDD3 (5 bases). From germline, CDR1 is TSWWSYY and CDR2 QGS. The CDR3 sequence is 15 residues long. V shed 1 base and J shed 1 base, with 10 bases lying between them. CDR3 amino acids: CALGEPRIGTDKLIF. The CDR3 DNA sequence: TGTGCTCTTGGGGAACCCCGGATAGGCACCGATAAACTCATCTTT.

This rearrangement joins TRDV1 to TRDJ1, with 7 bases that match TRDD3. The CDR3 spans 15 residues. CDR1 is TSWWSYY, CDR2 QGS, per germline. The V gene end was trimmed by 3 bases and the J gene end by 3 bases; junction bases not matched to a gene: 7. CDR3 sequence (DNA): TGTGCTCTTGGGGAGGATACGCTAAAATCCGATAAACTCATCTTT. It is translated as CALGEDTLKSDKLIF.

This sequence joins TRDV1 and TRDJ1; D is perhaps TRDD2 (6 bases). Germline-derived CDR1 and CDR2 are TSWWSYY and QGS. The CDR3 sequence is 18 residues long. Trimming removed 6 bases at V and 0 bases at J, with 23 bases between. CDR3 nucleotide sequence: TGTGCTCTTGGCCTCCTTTCCTATCAACGCGGGTACACCGATAAACTCATCTTT. Translation gives CALGLLSYQRGYTDKLIF.

Note on this clone: This may arise from a read error, as a much more abundant clone is one base away. The rearrangement links TRDV2 to TRDJ1, with 9 bases fitting TRDD3. The CDR3 is made up of 19 amino acids. Per the germline V gene, CDR1 is GEAIGNYY and CDR2 is EKD. CDR3 sequence reads: CARDVPLYWGTHYTDKLIF. The CDR3 bases are TGTGCCCGTGACGTCCCACTCTACTGGGGGACTCACTACACCGATAAACTCATCTTT.

In this sample, this clone turned up a few times. The chain combines TRDV1 with TRDJ1; 12 nucleotides match TRDD3. CDR3 size: 19 residues. The V gene end was trimmed by 1 base and the J gene end by 2 bases; junction bases not matched to a gene: 11. Germline lookup yields CDR1 TSWWSYY and CDR2 QGS. The CDR3 sequence is CALGEPVGPGGYGTDKLIF. CDR3 sequence (DNA): TGTGCTCTTGGGGAACCCGTCGGACCTGGGGGATACGGAACCGATAAACTCATCTTT.

The chain links TRDV1 to TRDJ1; tentative D call: TRDD3 (6 bases). Germline V gene sequence: CDR1 TSWWSYY, CDR2 QGS. The CDR3 sequence is 21 residues long. The V end was cut by 0 bases, the J end by 8 bases, with 34 bases between. CDR3 nucleotide sequence: TGTGCTCTTGGGGAACTTCGGGGGCCAACCGGGGGACTCATCGTATGGGTAAAACTCATCTTT. Its protein is CALGELRGPTGGLIVWVKLIF.

The V gene is TRDV1, the J gene TRDJ1; D perhaps matches TRDD3 (6 bases). Germline assignment: CDR1 TSWWSYY and CDR2 QGS. CDR3 length equals 21 residues. V was cut by 3 bases and J by 0 bases, with 29 bases left in between. The CDR3 DNA reads TGTGCTCTTGGGGACCGCCGAGTCCTCGGGGGACACCCTCTGTACACCGATAAACTCATCTTT. This sequence encodes CALGDRRVLGGHPLYTDKLIF.

This clone showed up just a few times. The gene calls are TRDV1 and TRDJ1; tentatively, D is TRDD2 (7 bases). The V and J ends lost 2 bases and 4 bases respectively, with 32 bases between them. The germline V gene encodes CDR1 TSWWSYY and CDR2 QGS. The CDR3 runs to 21 residues. The CDR3 loop is CALGESFLGYPPGKTVDKLIF. The CDR3 DNA is TGTGCTCTTGGGGAATCCTTCCTCGGATACCCCCCGGGCAAAACTGTCGATAAACTCATCTTT.

The genes are TRDV1 and TRDJ1; 9 bases match TRDD3. The V and J ends lost 4 bases and 7 bases, in that order; junction bases with no gene match: 13. Per germline, CDR1 TSWWSYY and CDR2 QGS. The CDR3 is 16 residues long. CDR3 sequence reads: CALGGAWNWGKGKLIF. In nucleotides, the CDR3 is TGTGCTCTTGGGGGAGCCTGGAACTGGGGGAAAGGTAAACTCATCTTT.

This clone is medium-sized by share. V gene TRDV1 combines with J gene TRDJ1; 11 bases match TRDD3. The ends lost 0 bases at V and 0 bases at J; junction bases unmatched: 15. The germline V gene has CDR1 TSWWSYY and CDR2 QGS. CDR3 length equals 21 residues. The CDR3 spells CALGELSRLGDTSAYTDKLIF. The CDR3 bases are TGTGCTCTTGGGGAACTAAGCAGGCTGGGGGATACTTCTGCGTACACCGATAAACTCATCTTT.

This clone has only a few counts. The V call is TRDV1, the J call TRDJ1; 7 bases map to TRDD3. The trim removed 3 bases at V and 6 bases at J, leaving 22 bases unmatched. CDR3 length equals 19 residues. Germline V gene lookup returns CDR1 TSWWSYY and CDR2 QGS. In DNA form, the CDR3 reads TGTGCTCTTGGGGACCGAGGGCCCCTACTTGGCGCGGGGGATCATAAACTCATCTTT. The encoded protein is CALGDRGPLLGAGDHKLIF.

The rearrangement links TRDV1 to TRDJ1; TRDD2 agrees at 7 bases. V lost 4 bases to trimming and J lost 5 bases; unmatched junction nucleotides: 10. Germline CDR1 is TSWWSYY and CDR2 is QGS. The length of the CDR3 is 15 residues. The CDR3: CALGVEFLHGDKLIF. In nucleotides, the CDR3 is TGTGCTCTTGGGGTCGAGTTCCTACACGGGGATAAACTCATCTTT.

This clone has only a few counts. The chain links TRDV1 to TRDJ1, with D possibly TRDD2 on 9 matching bases. This CDR3 spans 23 amino acids. In germline, CDR1 is TSWWSYY, CDR2 QGS. V was cut by 0 bases and J by 3 bases, with 35 bases left in between. For the CDR3, the DNA is TGTGCTCTTGGGGAACTCCGCTACCTTCCTACCGGGGGATATAAGAAAAAAGCCGATAAACTCATCTTT. Translating gives CALGELRYLPTGGYKKKADKLIF.